This T cell receptor beta chain was observed in a study of human T cells and chemical hapten exposure. Time point described: patch test 3, about 24 weeks after DPC sensitization. Described treatment: therapeutic diphenylcyclopropenone sensitization with weekly scalp DPC. General study points: Expanded TCRs made up significantly more big CDR3 similarity clusters than controls did.

CDR1 is DFQATT, CDR2 SNEGSKA, per germline (reference sequence). CDR3 length equals 14 residues. The germline V and J ends were trimmed by 6 bases and 1 base, with 13 bases remaining between them. As the library was built, unique molecular identifiers were attached to individual cDNA molecules. TCRdb itself ran the RACE reads through MiXCR, one entry per CDR3 protein. This repertoire shows 150,000 to 200,000 distinct CDR3 sequences, 28% found once; its top ten account for roughly 2.2%. A note on this clonotype: The antigen is undetermined.

The chain carries TRBV20-1 and TRBJ2-4; TRBD1 might be the D (5 bases). This TCR was sampled from a woman aged 18-30 years with alopecia areata. Some clones in this sample may be carry-over from other donors' samples. This sample comprised whole blood, obtained in connection with sensitization to the hapten diphenylcyclopropenone (DPC). The CDR3 DNA reads as TGCAGTGCCCTGGATGGGGCGGCCAAAAACATTCAGTACTTC. This codes for CSALDGAAKNIQYF.